Following are 18 T cell receptor beta chains from one sample sequenced in a study of blood T cells in healthy people across ages. A J-beta primer mix and a sample-barcoded 5' primer were used in a second PCR of about 7 to 12 cycles. TCRdb reprocessed the 5' RACE reads via MiXCR and lists one record per CDR3 protein. The table shows some 700,000 distinct CDR3 sequences, with roughly two fifths occurring only once. The source material was blood. The source is a woman aged 55-70 years in good health.

The chain is built from TRBV12-3 or TRBV12-4 and TRBJ1-6; D not certain. With 8 bases removed from V and 9 bases from J, the gap between germline ends came to 20 bases. The CDR3 spans 15 residues. The chain's CDR3 is CASSRSLSRFSPLHF. For the CDR3, the DNA is TGTGCCAGCTCTCGAAGTTTGAGTCGATTTTCACCCCTCCACTTT.

The CDR3 DNA follows: TGTGCCAGCAGTAGGGGACCTGCGCGGTCGGATGGCTACACCTTC. This translates into CASSRGPARSDGYTF. The rearrangement uses TRBV6-4 and TRBJ1-2; D is possibly TRBD1 (5 bases). Germline CDR1 is MRHNA and CDR2 is SNTAGT. The CDR3 runs to 15 residues. The ends were cut back, 5 bases at V and 6 bases at J, with 19 bases in the middle.

There are a few counts of this clonotype. The chain couples TRBV28 to TRBJ2-3; D may be TRBD2 (6 bases). Germline V lookup: CDR1 MDHEN, CDR2 SYDVKM. Trimming cost V 7 bases and J 0 bases, with 11 bases left between them. The CDR3 has 14 amino acids. CDR3 coding DNA: TGTGCCAGCACCCTGGGAGGTAGCACAGATACGCAGTATTTT. Its translation is CASTLGGSTDTQYF. Based on the CDR3 plus reference TRBV28 and TRBJ2-3, the full variable domain is DVKVTQSSRYLVKRTGEKVFLECVQDMDHENMFWYRQDPGLGLRLIYFSYDVKMKEKGDIPEGYSVSREKKERFSLILESASTNQTSMYLCASTLGGSTDTQYFGPGTRLTVL.

This clonotype showed up just a few times. The chain uses TRBV12-3 or TRBV12-4 and TRBJ2-2; 8 bases agree with TRBD1. The CDR3 runs to 16 residues. The J segment lost 2 bases and the V segment lost 2 bases, leaving 4 bases of the junction unmatched. The CDR3, as DNA: TGTGCCAGCAGTTTAAGGACAGGGAGTAACACCGGGGAGCTGTTTTTT. Encoded protein: CASSLRTGSNTGELFF.

In this sample, this clonotype turned up a few times. This chain links TRBV7-8 with TRBJ1-2; D possibly corresponds to TRBD1 (6 bases). This CDR3 is 13 amino acids long. Germline CDR1 reads SGHVS; CDR2 reads FQNEAQ. V shed 0 bases and J shed 7 bases, with 9 bases lying between them. The CDR3 is CASSLAQGLGYTF. CDR3 bases: TGTGCCAGCAGCTTAGCGCAGGGGCTTGGCTACACCTTC.

This clonotype was detected a few times. The rearrangement links TRBV5-1 to TRBJ2-7; 7 bases are shared with TRBD1. CDR3 length: 14 amino acids. Trimming at V came to 8 bases and at J to 3 bases, leaving 11 bases not matched to a gene. Germline loops: CDR1 SGHRS, CDR2 YFSETQ. CDR3 nucleotides: TGCGCCAGTCACAGGGGCAATGCGGACTACGAGCAGTACTTC. Residues: CASHRGNADYEQYF.

This clonotype has more than one count but fewer than ten. The V gene is TRBV2, the J gene TRBJ2-6; no firm D call. Trimming left V 2 bases short and J 0 bases short, with 5 bases between. Per germline, CDR1 SNHLY and CDR2 FYNNEI. The CDR3 consists of 15 residues. The CDR3 nucleotides are TGTGCCAGCAGTGAACAACCCTCTGGGGCCAACGTCCTGACTTTC. Translated: CASSEQPSGANVLTF.

V usage is TRBV7-7 and J usage is TRBJ2-5, with 8 bases lining up with TRBD2. J lost 2 bases, V lost 0 bases, and 5 bases had no gene match. CDR1 SSHAT and CDR2 FNYEAQ come from the germline V gene (reference sequence). The CDR3 has 16 amino acids. The chain's CDR3 is CASSLAAGGSQETQYF. The CDR3 nucleotides are TGTGCCAGCAGCTTAGCGGCGGGGGGAAGTCAAGAGACCCAGTACTTC.

On this clonotype: This may be a read error, as it is one base from a much larger clone. The chain is built from TRBV27 and TRBJ1-2, with TRBD1 matching 8 bases. The trim removed 0 bases at V and 6 bases at J, leaving 3 bases unmatched. Germline V gene lookup returns CDR1 MNHEY and CDR2 SMNVEV (reference sequence). The CDR3 extends over 14 amino acids. CDR3 sequence reads: CASSLSTGAHGYTF. CDR3 nucleotide sequence: TGTGCCAGCAGTTTATCGACAGGGGCTCATGGCTACACCTTC.

The chain is built from TRBV3-1 and TRBJ2-4; D unclear. V gave up 5 bases and J gave up 13 bases, with 12 bases separating them. This CDR3 region has 11 residues. Germline CDR1 is LGHDT and CDR2 is YNNKEL (reference sequence). The DNA for the CDR3 is TGTGCCAGCAGCGGAGCTACTACCCAGTACTTC. It translates to CASSGATTQYF.

The chain employs TRBV12-3 or TRBV12-4 and TRBJ2-7, with TRBD2 matching 7 bases. The CDR3 runs 14 residues. J was trimmed by 7 bases and V by 5 bases; bases with no gene match: 11. The CDR3 loop reads CASSTRLAGNEQYF. The DNA of the CDR3 is TGTGCCAGCAGTACCCGACTAGCTGGTAATGAGCAGTACTTC.

This clonotype was seen more than once but under ten times. The V and J genes are TRBV4-3 and TRBJ2-3; TRBD2 matches at 7 bases. Trimming cost V 0 bases and J 4 bases; bases outside gene matches: 4. The CDR3 is 15 residues long. CDR1 LGHNA and CDR2 YSLEER come from the germline V gene. As DNA, the CDR3 is TGCGCCAGCAGCCAAGATATGCTAGCGGCAGATACGCAGTATTTT. Translating it yields CASSQDMLAADTQYF.

In its sample, this clonotype was seen a few times. V usage is TRBV27 and J usage is TRBJ2-5, with 8 bases identical to TRBD2. The J call may be mistaken, given a closer DNA end match to TRBJ2-7. This CDR3 contains 13 residues. The V gene's germline CDR1 is MNHEY and CDR2 SMNVEV (reference sequence). Here the CDR3 reads CASRSSGGHEQYF. The CDR3 nucleotides read TGTGCCAGCAGATCAAGCGGGGGACACGAGCAGTACTTC.

V gene TRBV4-1 combines with J gene TRBJ2-5; D unresolved. V lost 1 base to trimming and J lost 11 bases, with 14 bases between them. This CDR3 region has 13 residues. CDR1 MGHRA and CDR2 YSYEKL come from the germline V gene. CDR3 sequence: CASSQVHLNEQYF. The DNA for the CDR3 is TGCGCCAGCAGCCAAGTGCATCTCAATGAGCAGTACTTC.

The chain employs TRBV5-1 and TRBJ2-5, with no clear D. Germline CDR1 and CDR2: SGHRS and YFSETQ. Trimming took off 2 bases at V and 7 bases at J, with 12 bases between the two ends. This CDR3 contains 13 residues. CDR3 sequence: CASSFNSPGTQYF. As DNA, the CDR3 is TGCGCCAGCAGCTTCAATAGTCCGGGGACCCAGTACTTC.

This rearrangement joins TRBV7-8 to TRBJ1-5, with D tentatively TRBD1 (6 bases). V gave up 1 base and J gave up 5 bases, with 12 bases separating them. In germline, CDR1 is SGHVS, CDR2 FQNEAQ. This CDR3 contains 15 residues. CDR3: CASSLDGGLYQPQHF. CDR3 coding DNA: TGTGCCAGCAGCTTAGATGGGGGCCTATATCAGCCCCAGCATTTT.

The table lists this clonotype with a few counts. This chain uses TRBV7-3 with TRBJ2-3, with TRBD2 matching 9 bases. The CDR3 sequence is 16 residues long. The V gene's germline CDR1 is SGHTA and CDR2 FQGTGA. Trimming at V came to 5 bases and at J to 0 bases, leaving 6 bases not matched to a gene. In DNA form, the CDR3 reads TGTGCCAGCAGCAGATCTAGCGGGGCTAGCACAGATACGCAGTATTTT. It encodes CASSRSSGASTDTQYF. Filled out from reference TRBV7-3 and TRBJ2-3, the complete variable domain reads GAGVSQTPSNKVTEKGKYVELRCDPISGHTALYWYRQSLGQGPEFLIYFQGTGAADDSGLPNDRFFAVRPEGSVSTLKIQRTERGDSAVYLCASSRSSGASTDTQYFGPGTRLTVL.

In regard to this clonotype: A single base separates this from a much larger clone, so it may be a read error. The rearrangement links TRBV6-2 or TRBV6-3 to TRBJ2-1; 8 nucleotides agree with TRBD1. The CDR3 length is 14 residues. The V segment lost 8 bases and the J segment 3 bases; nucleotides outside the gene matches: 6. The V gene's germline CDR1 is MNHEY and CDR2 SVGEGT. Written as DNA, the CDR3 is TGTGCCAGCGGCGAGGGACAGGACTACAATGAGCAGTTCTTC. Its protein product is CASGEGQDYNEQFF.